The 21 T cell receptor beta chains listed next were all sequenced from one sample in a study of blood T cell repertoires in COVID-19. The method was immunoSEQ multiplex PCR; TCRdb's version includes in-frame clones alone and lacks a portion of them. Of over 140,000 clones detected, about 75% appear once; the ten largest clones hold around 2.9%. The sample comprised PBMCs or T cells enriched from blood (not recorded which). The receptors stem from a woman in her fifties or sixties who had recovered from COVID-19.

The gene calls are TRBV1 and TRBJ2-2; TRBD2, the D gene given by the table, was not confirmed from the DNA. TRBV1 is given as a pseudogene. This CDR3 comprises 18 residues. CDR3 nucleotide sequence: TGCACCAGCAGCCAAGATCGGGTGGGAGCGGGGGACACCGGGGAGCTGTTTTTT. Its protein product is CTSSQDRVGAGDTGELFF.

The CDR3 DNA follows: TGTGCCAGCAGCTTGGTGGGGGGGCGCTTCTCCTACGAGCAGTACTTC. This translates into CASSLVGGRFSYEQYF. The V call is TRBV5-6, the J call TRBJ2-7; TRBD2 might be the D (7 bases). The germline V gene encodes CDR1 SGHDT and CDR2 YYEEEE. The germline V and J ends were trimmed by 0 bases and 0 bases, with 13 bases remaining between them. The CDR3 has 16 residues.

The chain couples TRBV11-3 to TRBJ1-6, with D possibly being TRBD1 (6 bases). Germline values: CDR1 SGHNT, CDR2 YENEEA. The CDR3 has 14 amino acids. The ends were cut back, 6 bases at V and 10 bases at J, with 16 bases in the middle. CDR3 residues: CASRVDSAPSPLHF. CDR3 coding DNA: TGTGCCAGCAGGGTGGACAGTGCCCCCTCACCCCTCCACTTT.

This rearrangement joins TRBV7-9 to TRBJ1-3; D unresolved. V lost 3 bases to trimming and J lost 0 bases, with 9 bases between them. CDR3 length equals 15 residues. Germline V lookup: CDR1 SEHNR, CDR2 FQNEAQ (reference sequence). The DNA for the CDR3 is TGTGCCAGCAGCTTGGGTTCTAGCTCTGGAAACACCATATATTTT. Translating it yields CASSLGSSSGNTIYF.

The chain carries TRBV18 and TRBJ1-4; 8 bases map to TRBD1. J lost 5 bases, V lost 4 bases, and 6 bases had no gene match. The CDR3 contains 15 residues. Looked up from germline, CDR1 is KGHSH and CDR2 is LQKENI. In DNA, the CDR3 is TGTGCCAGCTCACTCCAGGGGGCGCGGAATGAAAAACTGTTTTTT. Translating gives CASSLQGARNEKLFF.

The chain links TRBV24-1 to TRBJ2-1; D perhaps matches TRBD1 (5 bases). V was shortened by 3 bases and J by 4 bases, with 15 bases between the two germline ends. The CDR3 sequence is 16 residues long. Germline assignment: CDR1 KGHDR and CDR2 SFDVKD. This chain's CDR3 is CATSDTTGKGYNEQFF. The CDR3 DNA sequence: TGTGCCACCAGTGATACGACTGGAAAGGGGTACAATGAGCAGTTCTTC.

The J gene is TRBJ2-2, the V gene TRBV27; D is possibly TRBD1 (5 bases). The CDR3 contains 14 residues. Per the germline V gene, CDR1 is MNHEY and CDR2 is SMNVEV (reference sequence). Trimming left V 8 bases short and J 6 bases short, with 16 bases between. The CDR3 DNA reads as TGTGCCAGCGGACCTTTCCAAGGGGCCGGGGAGCTGTTTTTT. It specifies CASGPFQGAGELFF.

This sequence joins TRBV9 and TRBJ2-1; TRBD2 might be the D (6 bases). From germline, CDR1 is SGDLS and CDR2 YYNGEE. V was shortened by 4 bases and J by 7 bases, with 15 bases between the two germline ends. This CDR3 has 14 residues. CDR3 nucleotide sequence: TGTGCCAGCAGCCCCCCCGGAGGGCTAAATGAGCAGTTCTTC. The encoded protein is CASSPPGGLNEQFF.

The V call is TRBV28, the J call TRBJ1-2; 10 bases map to TRBD1. The CDR3 covers 15 residues. Germline trimming cut 8 bases from V and 0 bases from J; bases unmatched to any gene: 6. Germline-derived CDR1 and CDR2 are MDHEN and SYDVKM. CDR3 in DNA: TGTGCCAGCGGGGACAGGGGCGCTCCTAACTATGGCTACACCTTC. This gives the protein CASGDRGAPNYGYTF.

The gene calls are TRBV7-3 and TRBJ2-1, with D possibly matching TRBD1 (5 bases). Per the germline V gene, CDR1 is SGHTA and CDR2 is FQGTGA. The CDR3 consists of 17 residues. Between the trimmed V and J ends, which lost 2 bases and 5 bases, there was a span of 19 bases. The CDR3 region has the DNA TGTGCCAGCAGCTTAGGGGCAAGATTATTAGGGCACAATGAGCAGTTCTTC. The encoded protein is CASSLGARLLGHNEQFF.

V gene TRBV12-3 or TRBV12-4 combines with J gene TRBJ2-7; D might be TRBD1 (6 bases). Between the trimmed V and J ends, which lost 8 bases and 7 bases, there was a span of 12 bases. The CDR3 runs 11 residues. CDR3 residues: CASGQSREQYF. The CDR3 DNA is TGTGCCAGCGGACAGTCTCGGGAGCAGTACTTC.

This chain uses TRBV5-1 with TRBJ2-7; 12 bases are a match to TRBD1. Germline V gene sequence: CDR1 SGHRS, CDR2 YFSETQ. Germline trimming cut 3 bases from V and 6 bases from J; bases unmatched to any gene: 1. The CDR3 is 13 residues long. CDR3 nucleotide sequence: TGCGCCAGCAGCTGGGACAGGGGGCGCGAGCAGTACTTC. It encodes CASSWDRGREQYF.

The J gene is TRBJ2-7, the V gene TRBV27; D is possibly TRBD1 (6 bases). The CDR3 spans 14 residues. The germline V gene has CDR1 MNHEY and CDR2 SMNVEV (reference sequence). V dropped 2 bases and J dropped 2 bases, with 10 bases sitting between them. DNA of the CDR3: TGTGCCAGCAGTTTAAGGGGGTCCCCCTACGAGCAGTACTTC. This translates into CASSLRGSPYEQYF.

The chain has TRBV19 and TRBJ2-3, with a tentative D call TRBD2 (6 bases). The CDR3 loop spans 16 amino acids. Germline assignment: CDR1 LNHDA and CDR2 SQIVND (reference sequence). Trimming removed 5 bases from V and 0 bases from J, with 15 bases in between. The CDR3 nucleotides are TGTGCCAGTAGTCCCCCGAGCGGGTATAGCACAGATACGCAGTATTTT. Amino acids: CASSPPSGYSTDTQYF.

This chain connects TRBV27 to TRBJ1-2, with D unclear. This CDR3 region has 13 residues. V was shortened by 4 bases and J by 4 bases, with 10 bases between the two germline ends. Germline loops: CDR1 MNHEY, CDR2 SMNVEV (reference sequence). This CDR3 is CASSSQRVYGYTF. The CDR3 DNA reads as TGTGCCAGCAGTTCCCAGAGGGTCTATGGCTACACCTTC.

The rearrangement links TRBV7-2 to TRBJ2-7; no reliable D call. CDR1 and CDR2 (germline): SGHTA, FQGNSA. This CDR3 is built from 12 residues. Between the trimmed V and J ends, which lost 1 base and 7 bases, there was a span of 8 bases. The CDR3 DNA reads TGTGCCAGCAGCTTAGTGATGCGGGAGCAGTACTTC. It is translated as CASSLVMREQYF.

This chain uses TRBV5-5 with TRBJ1-1, with D perhaps matching TRBD1 (5 bases). The CDR3 has 14 residues. The V and J ends lost 5 bases and 1 base respectively, with 12 bases between them. Germline values: CDR1 SGHKS, CDR2 YYEKEE (reference sequence). The CDR3 is CASRPDTTNTEAFF. DNA of the CDR3: TGTGCCAGCAGACCGGACACCACGAACACTGAAGCTTTCTTT.

The CDR3 DNA reads as TGCGCCAGCAGACCCTGGACTAGCGGGGTACCTAGCACAGATACGCAGTATTTT. Translating gives CASRPWTSGVPSTDTQYF. V usage is TRBV5-1 and J usage is TRBJ2-3; 12 bases match TRBD2. The CDR3 is 18 amino acids. J gave up 0 bases and V 5 bases, and 10 bases lay outside the gene matches. CDR1 SGHRS and CDR2 YFSETQ come from the germline V gene.

The chain employs TRBV7-9 and TRBJ2-5; 7 bases fit TRBD1. Germline trimming cut 5 bases from V and 1 base from J; bases unmatched to any gene: 10. Germline lookup yields CDR1 SEHNR and CDR2 FQNEAQ (reference sequence). The CDR3 runs 16 residues. CDR3 sequence reads: CASSARTGAIQETQYF. As DNA, the CDR3 is TGTGCCAGCAGCGCACGAACAGGGGCCATCCAAGAGACCCAGTACTTC.

The chain recombines TRBV30 with TRBJ1-5; D is undetermined. The germline V gene encodes CDR1 GTSNPN and CDR2 SVGIG (reference sequence). The CDR3 contains 13 residues. V was cut by 2 bases and J by 7 bases, with 12 bases left in between. In nucleotides, the CDR3 is TGTGCCTGGAGTCCCCGGGGTGACCAGCCCCAGCATTTT. Amino acids: CAWSPRGDQPQHF.

The chain carries TRBV13 and TRBJ1-3; a possible D gene is TRBD1 (5 bases). V was trimmed by 0 bases and J by 0 bases, leaving 12 bases between them. There are 17 residues in the CDR3. Germline loops: CDR1 PRHDT, CDR2 FYEKMQ (reference sequence). The CDR3, as DNA: TGTGCCAGCAGCTTAGGCCTAAAGGGGTTCTCTGGAAACACCATATATTTT. Translated, it gives CASSLGLKGFSGNTIYF. Drawing the rest from reference TRBV13 and TRBJ1-3, the complete variable domain is AAGVIQSPRHLIKEKRETATLKCYPIPRHDTVYWYQQGPGQDPQFLISFYEKMQSDKGSIPDRFSAQQFSDYHSELNMSSLELGDSALYFCASSLGLKGFSGNTIYFGEGSWLTVV.